These 30 T cell receptor beta chains originate from one sample sequenced in a study of T-cell reconstitution after alpha-beta-depleted transplantation in children. Notes on the study in general: One year post-transplant, T-cell counts and diversity were largely derived from T cells produced anew.

Unique molecular identifiers were incorporated during preparation of the TCRbeta library. Via MiXCR, TCRdb re-called the PCR reads, giving one row per CDR3 protein. The sample includes 250,000 to 300,000 distinct CDR3 sequences, over 7% of them seen just once. What these receptors recognize is not known. The sequenced sample was peripheral blood, obtained 360 days after TCRalphabeta/CD19-depleted stem cell transplant. The source is a female patient between 2 and 15 years old who had a stem cell transplant for Fanconi anemia, so the T cells may come from the graft donor.

This clonotype was seen a few times. The V and J genes are TRBV6-5 and TRBJ1-1; D is unresolved. V was clipped by 3 bases and J by 0 bases, with 8 bases between them. The CDR3 covers 14 residues. Germline CDR1 and CDR2: MNHEY and SVGAGI. The CDR3 loop is CASSYLGVNTEAFF. As DNA, the CDR3 is TGTGCCAGCAGTTATCTTGGGGTGAACACTGAAGCTTTCTTT.

The chain's CDR3 is CASSQDRGGESPLHF. In DNA form, the CDR3 reads TGCGCCAGCAGCCAAGATAGGGGAGGGGAGTCACCCCTCCACTTT. This chain links TRBV4-1 with TRBJ1-6; a weak D match, TRBD1 (5 bases). The CDR3 runs to 15 residues. From germline, CDR1 is MGHRA and CDR2 YSYEKL. With 0 bases removed from V and 10 bases from J, the gap between germline ends came to 13 bases.

The genes are TRBV18 and TRBJ2-1; D unresolved. This CDR3 region has 13 residues. Deletions cut 4 bases from V and 7 bases from J, with 11 bases between. CDR1 is KGHSH and CDR2 is LQKENI in the germline V gene. The CDR3 here is CASSRSGRNEQFF. The CDR3, as DNA: TGTGCCAGCTCACGGTCCGGCAGGAATGAGCAGTTCTTC.

This clonotype was counted many times. V usage is TRBV20-1 and J usage is TRBJ2-7, with 14 bases matching TRBD2. The CDR3 runs 16 residues. Germline V gene sequence: CDR1 DFQATT, CDR2 SNEGSKA (reference sequence). Germline trimming cut 6 bases from V and 7 bases from J; bases unmatched to any gene: 14. CDR3 protein: CSALGLAGVSLGEQYF. CDR3 DNA sequence: TGCAGTGCCCTGGGACTAGCGGGAGTATCCCTGGGGGAGCAGTACTTC.

This clonotype has a handful of counts. The chain has TRBV27 and TRBJ2-1; 12 bases map to TRBD2. The ends lost 5 bases at V and 8 bases at J; junction bases unmatched: 16. Germline V CDR1 and CDR2: MNHEY, SMNVEV (reference sequence). This CDR3 is 18 amino acids long. The CDR3 sequence is CASSVLAGGPFPHDEQFF. As DNA, the CDR3 is TGTGCCAGCAGTGTCCTAGCGGGGGGGCCTTTTCCCCACGATGAGCAGTTCTTC.

This clonotype was picked up many times. The V call is TRBV12-3 or TRBV12-4, the J call TRBJ2-2; 8 bases fit TRBD1. The length of the CDR3 is 17 residues. The junction had 15 bases not matched to a gene; V was cut back by 3 bases and J by 9 bases. The DNA of the CDR3 is TGTGCCAGCAGTTTGGGACTGGACAGGGAAGTACGGTGGGAGCTGTTTTTT. Its translation: CASSLGLDREVRWELFF.

There are a few counts of this clonotype. The chain is built from TRBV4-1 and TRBJ2-2; tentative D call: TRBD2 (6 bases). The CDR3 is 15 amino acids. V was pared by 0 bases and J by 6 bases, with 11 bases between. Germline V gives CDR1 MGHRA, CDR2 YSYEKL. The CDR3 here is CASSQEEGLPGELFF. For the CDR3, the DNA is TGCGCCAGCAGCCAAGAGGAGGGCCTCCCCGGGGAGCTGTTTTTT.

At least ten counts were recorded for this clonotype. The chain joins TRBV9 to TRBJ1-1; a weak D match, TRBD1 (6 bases). Germline V CDR1 and CDR2: SGDLS, YYNGEE. Trimming cost V 0 bases and J 1 base, with 13 bases left between them. This CDR3 contains 16 residues. The CDR3 DNA is TGTGCCAGCAGCGTAGTTAGGGGACACGCGAACACTGAAGCTTTCTTT. Translating gives CASSVVRGHANTEAFF.

This clonotype was observed at least ten times. This sequence joins TRBV5-1 and TRBJ2-1; TRBD2 matches at 8 bases. The CDR3 covers 17 residues. Trimming cost V 0 bases and J 0 bases; bases outside gene matches: 5. Germline lookup yields CDR1 SGHRS and CDR2 YFSETQ. The CDR3 DNA follows: TGCGCCAGCAGCTTGGTTCCCGGGGGGGCCTCCTACAATGAGCAGTTCTTC. It specifies CASSLVPGGASYNEQFF.

This clonotype was seen at least ten times. An end of the junction does not agree with germline; a read error may underlie this. The rearrangement joins TRBV12-3 or TRBV12-4 to TRBJ2-5; 12 bases map to TRBD2. The CDR3 has 14 amino acids. The CDR3 reads CASSFYALAGGEAF. CDR3 nucleotide sequence: TGTGCCAGCAGTTTCTATGCACTAGCGGGGGGAGAGGCCTTC.

There are many counts of this clonotype. The chain employs TRBV20-1 and TRBJ2-7; D is perhaps TRBD1 (6 bases). Germline V lookup: CDR1 DFQATT, CDR2 SNEGSKA (reference sequence). The V gene lost 5 bases and the J gene lost 1 base, with 15 bases spanning the gap. The CDR3 has 14 amino acids. The CDR3 here is CSALRTAESYEQYF. In DNA, the CDR3 is TGCAGTGCTCTTCGGACAGCCGAGTCCTACGAGCAGTACTTC.

This clonotype was seen at least ten times. CDR3 residues: CASSKGTEYPYEQYF. The DNA of the CDR3 is TGTGCCAGCAGCAAAGGGACAGAGTATCCCTACGAGCAGTACTTC. V gene TRBV5-5 combines with J gene TRBJ2-7; 7 nucleotides align to TRBD1. The CDR3 runs to 15 residues. Trimming removed 4 bases from V and 2 bases from J; junction bases left unmatched: 9. Germline V gene data show CDR1 as SGHKS and CDR2 as YYEKEE (reference sequence).

This clonotype appeared many times. The rearrangement joins TRBV7-2 to TRBJ2-4; D might be TRBD1 or TRBD2, each matching 5 bases. Trimming removed 2 bases at V and 0 bases at J, with 11 bases between. The CDR3 is made up of 16 amino acids. CDR1 is SGHTA, CDR2 FQGNSA, per germline. CDR3 bases: TGTGCCAGCAGCTTAAACGGGGCGCTAGCCAAAAACATTCAGTACTTC. Protein sequence: CASSLNGALAKNIQYF.

This clonotype was counted at least ten times. The chain has TRBV27 and TRBJ2-7; TRBD1 aligns across 10 bases. The CDR3 totals 15 residues. Germline loops: CDR1 MNHEY, CDR2 SMNVEV (reference sequence). After removal of 6 bases from V and 4 bases from J, the junction contained 9 bases not matched to a gene. CDR3 DNA sequence: TGTGCCAGCAGCCTCGGACAGGGGGGATTTTACGAGCAGTACTTC. Translating gives CASSLGQGGFYEQYF.

This clonotype was detected only a few times. The rearrangement links TRBV7-8 to TRBJ2-5; 13 bases are a match to TRBD2. V was pared by 5 bases and J by 1 base, with 7 bases of the junction left unmatched. Germline assignment: CDR1 SGHVS and CDR2 FQNEAQ. This CDR3 is built from 17 residues. CDR3 loop: CASSAWTSGGIQETQYF. CDR3 nucleotides: TGTGCCAGCAGCGCTTGGACTAGCGGGGGTATCCAAGAGACCCAGTACTTC.

The sample holds many counts of this clonotype. This chain connects TRBV28 to TRBJ2-7; 8 bases map to TRBD1. Germline CDR1 MDHEN, CDR2 SYDVKM. Trimming cost V 5 bases and J 5 bases; bases outside gene matches: 8. This CDR3 comprises 14 residues. The CDR3 sequence: CASSRTGLFDEQYF. The CDR3 nucleotides are TGTGCCAGCAGTCGGACAGGGTTATTCGACGAGCAGTACTTC.

This clonotype has just a few counts. The rearrangement joins TRBV10-3 to TRBJ2-3; 8 nucleotides match TRBD2. V lost 5 bases, J lost 5 bases, and 6 bases stayed unmatched. Germline values: CDR1 ENHRY, CDR2 SYGVKD. This CDR3 spans 14 amino acids. In nucleotides, the CDR3 is TGTGCCATCAGTACGGGGGGGCCGGGAGATACGCAGTATTTT. Translating gives CAISTGGPGDTQYF.

There are a few counts of this clonotype. The chain couples TRBV3-1 to TRBJ2-7; no clear D. Per germline, CDR1 LGHDT and CDR2 YNNKEL (reference sequence). V was clipped by 1 base and J by 0 bases, with 10 bases between them. The CDR3 covers 15 residues. The CDR3 DNA is TGTGCCAGCAGCCAAGGAAAGGTTAGCTCCTACGAGCAGTACTTC. Translation: CASSQGKVSSYEQYF.

This sequence joins TRBV5-1 and TRBJ2-3; D gene uncertain. The CDR3 runs 14 residues. The V gene lost 1 base and the J gene lost 5 bases, with 11 bases spanning the gap. Germline values: CDR1 SGHRS, CDR2 YFSETQ. The chain's CDR3 is CASSLNGVGDTQYF. Here the CDR3 DNA reads TGCGCCAGCAGCTTGAACGGAGTGGGAGATACGCAGTATTTT.

The table lists this clonotype with many counts. V gene TRBV27 combines with J gene TRBJ2-1; D is tentatively TRBD1 or TRBD2 (5 bases each). Germline V gene lookup returns CDR1 MNHEY and CDR2 SMNVEV (reference sequence). V was clipped by 8 bases and J by 3 bases, with 14 bases between them. The CDR3 length is 14 residues. CDR3 sequence: CASGGVGRYNEQFF. In DNA, the CDR3 is TGTGCCAGCGGGGGAGTGGGGCGCTACAATGAGCAGTTCTTC.

In the case of this clonotype: A much bigger clone sits one base away, suggesting this may be a read error. The J gene is TRBJ1-1, the V gene TRBV20-1; tentative D call: TRBD1 (5 bases). Per germline, CDR1 DFQATT and CDR2 SNEGSKA (reference sequence). The CDR3 runs to 15 residues. The CDR3 loop is CSATSRGWGNTKAFF. The CDR3 DNA reads TGCAGTGCCACTAGTCGGGGTTGGGGGAACACTAAAGCTTTCTTT.

This clonotype occurred a few times. V is TRBV9 and J is TRBJ1-2; D is uncertain. The CDR3 is 13 amino acids. Germline CDR1 SGDLS, CDR2 YYNGEE. Trimming took 0 bases from V and 1 from J, leaving 4 bases between them. The CDR3 region has the DNA TGTGCCAGCAGCGTAGAGAATAACTATGGCTACACCTTC. The encoded protein is CASSVENNYGYTF.

This clonotype was counted at least ten times. CDR3 nucleotide sequence: TGCGCCAGCCAAGGGACACTCTCCTACGAGCAGTACTTC. Residues: CASQGTLSYEQYF. The rearrangement joins TRBV5-1 to TRBJ2-7, with D possibly matching TRBD1 (6 bases). The CDR3 is 13 residues long. The germline V gene has CDR1 SGHRS and CDR2 YFSETQ. Trimming removed 7 bases at V and 0 bases at J, with 11 bases between.

There are many counts of this clonotype. The rearrangement links TRBV5-6 to TRBJ2-7; 8 nucleotides agree with TRBD2. Germline V gene sequence: CDR1 SGHDT, CDR2 YYEEEE. The CDR3 runs to 15 residues. Trimming took 4 bases from V and 7 from J; bases not matched to a gene: 13. In DNA, the CDR3 is TGTGCCAGCAGCGAGACGGCTAGCGGGTTCCGGGAGCAGTACGTC. It codes for CASSETASGFREQYV.

This clonotype has a count of ten or more. This chain links TRBV7-9 with TRBJ2-1, with D perhaps TRBD1 or TRBD2 (5 bases each). V lost 9 bases and J lost 8, with 17 bases in between. Germline loops: CDR1 SEHNR, CDR2 FQNEAQ (reference sequence). The CDR3 spans 13 residues. CDR3: CASLGALQHEQFF. The CDR3 region has the DNA TGTGCCAGTCTCGGGGCCCTACAGCATGAGCAGTTCTTC.

This clonotype was seen a few times. This chain uses TRBV7-2 with TRBJ1-2; D remains unclear. Between the trimmed V and J ends, which lost 7 bases and 4 bases, there was a span of 25 bases. Germline CDR1 SGHTA, CDR2 FQGNSA. The CDR3 spans 17 residues. DNA of the CDR3: TGTGCCAGCACACCCCTACTCGAGTCCACTGCCAGCTATGGCTACACCTTC. The encoded protein is CASTPLLESTASYGYTF.

Ten or more counts support this clonotype. The J gene is TRBJ1-2, the V gene TRBV12-3 or TRBV12-4, with TRBD1 identical over 10 bases. V lost 6 bases to trimming and J lost 3 bases; unmatched junction nucleotides: 10. The CDR3 has 16 residues. The CDR3 sequence is CASRRATGGAYYGYTF. The CDR3 coding sequence is TGTGCCAGCAGACGCGCGACAGGGGGCGCATACTATGGCTACACCTTC.

This clonotype was picked up a small number of times. The rearrangement links TRBV5-6 to TRBJ1-4; D gene ambiguous. Trimming shortened V by 2 bases and J by 0 bases, and 11 bases separated the two germline ends. The CDR3 loop spans 16 amino acids. Germline CDR1 and CDR2: SGHDT and YYEEEE. The CDR3: CASSFGPSATNEKLFF. The CDR3 coding sequence is TGTGCCAGCAGCTTTGGCCCTTCTGCAACTAATGAAAAACTGTTTTTT.

This sequence joins TRBV4-2 and TRBJ1-4; a possible D gene is TRBD1 (5 bases). The ends were cut back, 0 bases at V and 7 bases at J, with 15 bases in the middle. Germline CDR1 and CDR2: LGHNA and YNFKEQ. This CDR3 contains 16 residues. The chain's CDR3 is CASSQEDRQYFEKLFF. For the CDR3, the DNA is TGTGCCAGCAGCCAAGAAGATCGACAGTATTTTGAAAAACTGTTTTTT.

This clonotype was detected ten times or more. This chain connects TRBV20-1 to TRBJ1-2; 7 bases map to TRBD1. Germline V gives CDR1 DFQATT, CDR2 SNEGSKA (reference sequence). V gave up 3 bases and J gave up 5 bases; unmatched junction bases: 6. The CDR3 consists of 13 residues. CDR3 sequence (DNA): TGCAGTGCTAGGATGGAGGGGGCTTATGGCTACACCTTC. Translating it yields CSARMEGAYGYTF.